The subject of this entry is one T cell receptor (beta chain). What it binds is unknown. PCR amplification relied on 60 Vbeta primers (plus 13 Jbeta primers). Some clones are missing from TCRdb's copy, which holds only in-frame ones; the method was immunoSEQ multiplex PCR. The table has about 170,000 clones, roughly 82% seen once; the top ten hold approximately 1.5%. It was healthy bone marrow donors who served as donors. The sample originates from a study of cytomegalovirus exposure and HLA in healthy donors. The germline gives CDR1 SEHNR, CDR2 FQNEAQ (reference sequence). The CDR3 is made up of 15 amino acids. Trimming removed 1 base from V and 5 bases from J, with 14 bases in between. The study, taken as a whole, reports: Upon later analysis, TCR association rates were observed to vary by HLA locus, being highest for DRB1 and lowest for HLA-C. Common viral pathogens (according to a later analysis) appeared linked to several of the most significant clusters.

Sequences were obtained from PBMCs. The chain employs TRBV7-9 and TRBJ2-5, with unresolved D. The receptor comes from a girl under 18 in good health and CMV-seropositive. The CDR3 region is CASSLDHSFGETQYF. CDR3 nucleotides: TGTGCCAGCAGCTTAGATCATAGTTTTGGTGAGACCCAGTACTTC.